The 5 T cell receptor beta chains presented below share a single source sample, sequenced in a study of sequential checkpoint blockade in melanoma. Specified treatment: randomized to nivolumab then ipilimumab (arm A) or the reverse (arm B). Measured with immunoSEQ multiplex PCR; TCRdb has only the in-frame clones, and not every one. The repertoire consists of some 10,000 clones, with less than 30% occurring once and the leading ten covering roughly a quarter. The material was tumor tissue (inferred from file names), obtained from a patient given nivolumab and ipilimumab in sequence. The receptors were gathered from a human donor with melanoma.

This clone was observed a handful of times. The rearrangement joins TRBV6-8 to TRBJ1-6; D gene ambiguous. The CDR3 loop spans 15 amino acids. Germline V gene lookup returns CDR1 MNHGY and CDR2 SAAAGT. The V end was cut by 10 bases, the J end by 5 bases, with 18 bases between. CDR3 coding DNA: TGTGCCACTTCCCAGAGAACTATCAATAATTCACCCCTCCACTTT. Translating it yields CATSQRTINNSPLHF.

This clone was seen a handful of times. The genes are TRBV6-8 and TRBJ1-3, with a tentative D call TRBD1 (5 bases). Germline V CDR1 and CDR2: MNHGY, SAAAGT. CDR3 length: 16 amino acids. Trimming left V 7 bases short and J 2 bases short, with 18 bases between. The CDR3 DNA reads as TGTGCCAGCACCGACCCTCGGGGGTACCCTGGAAACACCATATATTTT. Its translation: CASTDPRGYPGNTIYF.

This chain uses TRBV30 with TRBJ1-1; 8 bases are a match to TRBD1. CDR3 length: 14 residues. The germline gives CDR1 GTSNPN, CDR2 SVGIG (reference sequence). J lost 3 bases, V lost 4 bases, and 7 bases had no gene match. In DNA form, the CDR3 reads TGTGCCTGGACCAGGGGGCTTTTGGACACTGAAGCTTTCTTT. It specifies CAWTRGLLDTEAFF.

V and J are TRBV11-3 and TRBJ2-5, with 9 bases matching TRBD2. Per germline, CDR1 SGHNT and CDR2 YENEEA. J gave up 5 bases and V 5 bases, and 12 bases lay outside the gene matches. The CDR3 is 16 residues long. Written as DNA, the CDR3 is TGTGCCAGCAGCCTCCTGGCGGGGGGGCGATTGGAGACCCAGTACTTC. As protein: CASSLLAGGRLETQYF.

This clone occurred a few times. The rearrangement joins TRBV9 to TRBJ2-7; D call uncertain. Looked up from germline, CDR1 is SGDLS and CDR2 is YYNGEE. Trimming took 5 bases from V and 5 from J, leaving 11 bases between them. This CDR3 contains 12 residues. The CDR3 loop reads CASSEFSDEQYF. The DNA of the CDR3 is TGTGCCAGCAGTGAATTCAGTGACGAGCAGTACTTC.